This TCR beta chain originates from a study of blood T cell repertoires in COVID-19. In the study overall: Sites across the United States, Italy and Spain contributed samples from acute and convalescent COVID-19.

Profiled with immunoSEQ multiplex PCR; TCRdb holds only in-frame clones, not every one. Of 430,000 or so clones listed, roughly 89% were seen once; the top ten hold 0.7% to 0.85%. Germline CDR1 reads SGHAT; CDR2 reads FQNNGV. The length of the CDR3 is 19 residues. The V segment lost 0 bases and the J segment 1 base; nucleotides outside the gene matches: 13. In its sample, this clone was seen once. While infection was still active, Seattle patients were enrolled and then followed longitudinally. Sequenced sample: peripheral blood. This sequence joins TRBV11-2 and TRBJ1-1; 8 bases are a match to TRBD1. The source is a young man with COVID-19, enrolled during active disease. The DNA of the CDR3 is TGTGCCAGCAGCTTAGATCTGGGGAGGACAGGGCATAGGAACACTGAAGCTTTCTTT. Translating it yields CASSLDLGRTGHRNTEAFF.